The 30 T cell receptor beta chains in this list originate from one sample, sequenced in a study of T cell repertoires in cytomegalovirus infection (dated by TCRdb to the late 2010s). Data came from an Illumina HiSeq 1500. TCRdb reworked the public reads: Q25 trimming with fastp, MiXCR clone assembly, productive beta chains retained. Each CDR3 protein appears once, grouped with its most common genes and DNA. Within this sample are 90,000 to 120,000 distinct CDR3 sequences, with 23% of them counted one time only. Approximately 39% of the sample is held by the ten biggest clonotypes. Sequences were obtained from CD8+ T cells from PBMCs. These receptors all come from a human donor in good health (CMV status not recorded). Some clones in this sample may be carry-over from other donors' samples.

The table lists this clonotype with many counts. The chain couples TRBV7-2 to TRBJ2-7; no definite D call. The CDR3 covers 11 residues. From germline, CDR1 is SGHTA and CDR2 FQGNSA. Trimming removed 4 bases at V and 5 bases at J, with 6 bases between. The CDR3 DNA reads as TGTGCCAGCAGCTGGAATAACGAGCAGTACTTC. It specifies CASSWNNEQYF.

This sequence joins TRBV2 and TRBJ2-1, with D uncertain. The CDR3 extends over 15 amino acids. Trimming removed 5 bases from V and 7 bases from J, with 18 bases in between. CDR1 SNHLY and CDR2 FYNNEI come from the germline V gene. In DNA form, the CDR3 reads TGTGCCAGCAGTCCCTTCGGCGCAGCCTCGAATGAGCAGTTCTTC. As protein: CASSPFGAASNEQFF.

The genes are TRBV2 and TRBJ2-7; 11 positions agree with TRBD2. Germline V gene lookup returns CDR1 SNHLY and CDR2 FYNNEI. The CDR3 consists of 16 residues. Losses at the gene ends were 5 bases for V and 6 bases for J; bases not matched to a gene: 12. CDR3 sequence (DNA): TGTGCCAGCAGTCAGCCCCATCTAGCGGGGGGTGTCGAGCAGTACTTC. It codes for CASSQPHLAGGVEQYF.

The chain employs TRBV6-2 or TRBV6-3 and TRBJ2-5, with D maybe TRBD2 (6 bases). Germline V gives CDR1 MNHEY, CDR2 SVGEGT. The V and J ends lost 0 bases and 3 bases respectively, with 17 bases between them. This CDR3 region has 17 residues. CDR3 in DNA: TGTGCCAGCAGTTACTCGATCGCGCGGGGAGTCGAAGAGACCCAGTACTTC. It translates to CASSYSIARGVEETQYF.

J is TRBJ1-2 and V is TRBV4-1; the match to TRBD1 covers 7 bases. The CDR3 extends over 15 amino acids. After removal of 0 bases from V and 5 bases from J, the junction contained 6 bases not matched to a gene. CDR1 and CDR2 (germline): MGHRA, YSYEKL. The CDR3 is CASSQETGSFYGYTF. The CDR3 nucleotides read TGCGCCAGCAGCCAAGAGACAGGGTCATTTTATGGCTACACCTTC.

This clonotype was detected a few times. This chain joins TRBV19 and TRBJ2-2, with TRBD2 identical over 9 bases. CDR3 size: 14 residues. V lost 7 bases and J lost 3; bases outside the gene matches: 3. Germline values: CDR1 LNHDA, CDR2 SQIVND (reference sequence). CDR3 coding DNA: TGTGCCAGTAATCTAGCGGGGTACACCGGGGAGCTGTTTTTT. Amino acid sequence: CASNLAGYTGELFF.

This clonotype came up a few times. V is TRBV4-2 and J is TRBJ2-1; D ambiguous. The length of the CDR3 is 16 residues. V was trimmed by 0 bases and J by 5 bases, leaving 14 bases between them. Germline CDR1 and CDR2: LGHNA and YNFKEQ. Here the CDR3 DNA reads TGTGCCAGCAGCCAAGACTTCAGATCCTTGGACAATGAGCAGTTCTTC. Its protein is CASSQDFRSLDNEQFF.

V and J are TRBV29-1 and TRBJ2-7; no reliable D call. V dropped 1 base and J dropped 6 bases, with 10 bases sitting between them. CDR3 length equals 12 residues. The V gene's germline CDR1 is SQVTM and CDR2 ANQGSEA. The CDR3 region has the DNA TGCAGCGTTGAAGCCCGGACCGGCGAGCAGTACTTC. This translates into CSVEARTGEQYF.

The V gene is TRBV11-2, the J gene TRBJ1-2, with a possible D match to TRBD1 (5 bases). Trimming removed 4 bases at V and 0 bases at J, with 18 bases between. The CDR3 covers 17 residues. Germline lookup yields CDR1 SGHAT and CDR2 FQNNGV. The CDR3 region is CASSSADAGESNYGYTF. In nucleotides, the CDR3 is TGTGCCAGCAGCTCAGCCGATGCGGGGGAATCTAACTATGGCTACACCTTC.

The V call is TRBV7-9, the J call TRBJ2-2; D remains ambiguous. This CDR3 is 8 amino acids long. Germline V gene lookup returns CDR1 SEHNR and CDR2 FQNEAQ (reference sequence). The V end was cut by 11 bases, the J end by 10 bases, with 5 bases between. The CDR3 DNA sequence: TGTGCCTACGCGGAGCTGTTTTTT. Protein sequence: CAYAELFF.

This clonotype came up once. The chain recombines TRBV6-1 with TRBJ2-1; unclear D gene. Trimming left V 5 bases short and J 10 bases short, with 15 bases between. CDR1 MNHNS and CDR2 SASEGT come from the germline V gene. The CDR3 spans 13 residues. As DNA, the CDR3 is TGTGCCAGCAGTTATGAAAGCCACAGAGAGCAGTTCTTC. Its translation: CASSYESHREQFF.

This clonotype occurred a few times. CDR3 DNA: TGCGCCAGCAGCCAAGCGGCGGCGGGGGCCCCTGGGACCCAGTACTTC. Protein: CASSQAAAGAPGTQYF. The chain joins TRBV4-3 to TRBJ2-5; tentative D call: TRBD2 (7 bases). Deletions cut 1 base from V and 7 bases from J, with 19 bases between. Germline CDR1 and CDR2: LGHNA and YSLEER. The CDR3 is 16 amino acids.

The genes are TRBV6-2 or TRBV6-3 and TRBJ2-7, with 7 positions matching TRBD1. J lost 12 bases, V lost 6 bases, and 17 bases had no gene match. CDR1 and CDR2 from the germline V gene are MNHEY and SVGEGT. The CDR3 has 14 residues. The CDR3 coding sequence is TGTGCCAGCAGCTCTGCAGGGGACAGCGATCCTCGGTACTTC. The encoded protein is CASSSAGDSDPRYF.

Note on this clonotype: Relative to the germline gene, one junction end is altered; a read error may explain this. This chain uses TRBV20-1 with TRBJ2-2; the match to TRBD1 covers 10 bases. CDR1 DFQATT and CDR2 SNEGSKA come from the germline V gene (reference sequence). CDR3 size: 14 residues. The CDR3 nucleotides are TGCGGTGCCGATGGGACAGGGGTTGCCGGGGAGCTGTTTTTT. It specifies CGADGTGVAGELFF.

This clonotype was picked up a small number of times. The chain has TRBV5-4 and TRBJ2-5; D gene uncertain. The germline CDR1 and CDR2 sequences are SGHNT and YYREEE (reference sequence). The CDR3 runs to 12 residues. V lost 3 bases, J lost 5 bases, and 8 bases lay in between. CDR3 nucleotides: TGTGCCAGCAGCTCTGAGTCGGAGACCCAGTACTTC. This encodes CASSSESETQYF.

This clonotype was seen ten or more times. Written as DNA, the CDR3 is TGTGCCAGCAGCCCCCCTGAGACAGGGGTGTCCGGGGCCAACGTCCTGACTTTC. It encodes CASSPPETGVSGANVLTF. The V gene is TRBV28, the J gene TRBJ2-6; TRBD1 matches 8 bases. This CDR3 has 18 residues. Germline-derived CDR1 and CDR2 are MDHEN and SYDVKM. V shed 6 bases and J 4 bases; nucleotides not matched to a gene: 14.

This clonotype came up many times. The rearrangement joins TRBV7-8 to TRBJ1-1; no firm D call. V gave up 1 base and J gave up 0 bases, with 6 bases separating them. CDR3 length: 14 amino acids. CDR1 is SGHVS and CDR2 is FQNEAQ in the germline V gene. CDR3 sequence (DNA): TGTGCCAGCAGCTTAGACCAGCTGAACACTGAAGCTTTCTTT. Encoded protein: CASSLDQLNTEAFF.

CDR3 bases: TGCAGCCCCCGACAGGGGGCTGAGCAGTTCTTC. This encodes CSPRQGAEQFF. The rearrangement links TRBV29-1 to TRBJ2-1; TRBD1 matches 10 bases. The V segment lost 8 bases and the J segment 9 bases; nucleotides outside the gene matches: 4. The germline CDR1 and CDR2 sequences are SQVTM and ANQGSEA. The CDR3 sequence is 11 residues long.

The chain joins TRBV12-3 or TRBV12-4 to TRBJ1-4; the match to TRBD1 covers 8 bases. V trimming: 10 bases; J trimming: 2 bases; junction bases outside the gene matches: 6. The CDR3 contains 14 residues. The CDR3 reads CAIQGAPTNEKLFF. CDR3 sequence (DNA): TGTGCCATCCAGGGGGCGCCTACTAATGAAAAACTGTTTTTT.

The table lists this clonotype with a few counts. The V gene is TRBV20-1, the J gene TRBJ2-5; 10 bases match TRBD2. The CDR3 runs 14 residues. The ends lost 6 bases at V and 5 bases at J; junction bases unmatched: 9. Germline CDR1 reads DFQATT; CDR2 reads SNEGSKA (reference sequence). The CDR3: CSAPGTSDPETQYF. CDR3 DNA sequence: TGCAGTGCCCCCGGGACTAGCGACCCTGAGACCCAGTACTTC.

The CDR3 protein is CASSYRGLSNYGYTF. DNA for the CDR3: TGTGCCAGCAGCTATCGGGGGCTCAGTAACTATGGCTACACCTTC. V is TRBV14 and J is TRBJ1-2, with D possibly matching TRBD1 (6 bases). Germline assignment: CDR1 SGHDN and CDR2 FVKESK. V lost 5 bases and J lost 1, with 14 bases in between. This CDR3 comprises 15 residues. Together with reference TRBV14 and TRBJ1-2, the CDR3 gives the full variable domain: EAGVTQFPSHSVIEKGQTVTLRCDPISGHDNLYWYRRVMGKEIKFLLHFVKESKQDESGMPNNRFLAERTGGTYSTLKVQPAELEDSGVYFCASSYRGLSNYGYTFGSGTRLTVV.

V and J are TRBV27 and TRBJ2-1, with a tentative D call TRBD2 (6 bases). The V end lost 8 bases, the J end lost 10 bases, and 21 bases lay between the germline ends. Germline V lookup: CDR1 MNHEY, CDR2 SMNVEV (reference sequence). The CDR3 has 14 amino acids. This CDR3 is CASAMTSFLWEQFF. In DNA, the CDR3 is TGTGCCAGCGCGATGACTAGTTTTTTATGGGAGCAGTTCTTC.

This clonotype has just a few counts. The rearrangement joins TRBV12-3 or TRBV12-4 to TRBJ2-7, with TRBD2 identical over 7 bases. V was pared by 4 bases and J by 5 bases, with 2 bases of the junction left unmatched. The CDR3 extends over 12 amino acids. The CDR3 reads CASSSGLDEQYF. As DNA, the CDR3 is TGTGCCAGCAGTTCCGGACTAGACGAGCAGTACTTC.

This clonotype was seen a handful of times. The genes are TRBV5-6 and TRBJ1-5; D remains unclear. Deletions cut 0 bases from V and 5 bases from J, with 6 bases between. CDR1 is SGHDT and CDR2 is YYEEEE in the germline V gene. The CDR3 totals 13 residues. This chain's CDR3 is CASSLGSYQPQHF. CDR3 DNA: TGTGCCAGCAGCTTGGGCAGTTATCAGCCCCAGCATTTT.

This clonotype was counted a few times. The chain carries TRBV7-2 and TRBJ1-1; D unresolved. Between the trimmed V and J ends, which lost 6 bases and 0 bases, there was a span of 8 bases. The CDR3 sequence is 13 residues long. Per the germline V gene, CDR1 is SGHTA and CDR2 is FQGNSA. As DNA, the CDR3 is TGTGCCAGCAGTTCATACTTGAACACTGAAGCTTTCTTT. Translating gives CASSSYLNTEAFF.

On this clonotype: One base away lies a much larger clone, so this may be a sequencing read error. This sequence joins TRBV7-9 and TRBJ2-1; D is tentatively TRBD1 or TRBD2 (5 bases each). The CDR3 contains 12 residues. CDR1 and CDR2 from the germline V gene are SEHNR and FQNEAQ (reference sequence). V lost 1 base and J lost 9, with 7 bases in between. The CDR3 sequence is CASSLEGSEQFF. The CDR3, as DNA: TGTGCCAGCAGCTTAGAGGGGAGTGAGCAGTTCTTC.

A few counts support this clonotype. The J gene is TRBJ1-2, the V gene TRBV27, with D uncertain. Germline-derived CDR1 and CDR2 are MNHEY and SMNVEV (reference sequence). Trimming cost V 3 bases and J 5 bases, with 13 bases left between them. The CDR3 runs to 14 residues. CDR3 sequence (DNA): TGTGCCAGCAGTTTGGCAGGTGGCCTATATGGCTACACCTTC. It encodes CASSLAGGLYGYTF.

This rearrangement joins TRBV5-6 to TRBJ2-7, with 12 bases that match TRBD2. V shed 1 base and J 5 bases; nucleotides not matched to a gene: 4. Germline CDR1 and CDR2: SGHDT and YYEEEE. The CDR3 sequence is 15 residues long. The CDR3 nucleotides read TGTGCCAGCAGCTTGCAACTAGCGGGAGGCCACGAGCAGTACTTC. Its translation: CASSLQLAGGHEQYF.

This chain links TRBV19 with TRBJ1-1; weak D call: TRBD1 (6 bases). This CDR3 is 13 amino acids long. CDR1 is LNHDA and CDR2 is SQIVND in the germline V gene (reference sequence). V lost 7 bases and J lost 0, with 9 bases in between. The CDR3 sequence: CASMGHMNTEAFF. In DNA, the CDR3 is TGTGCCAGTATGGGACACATGAACACTGAAGCTTTCTTT.

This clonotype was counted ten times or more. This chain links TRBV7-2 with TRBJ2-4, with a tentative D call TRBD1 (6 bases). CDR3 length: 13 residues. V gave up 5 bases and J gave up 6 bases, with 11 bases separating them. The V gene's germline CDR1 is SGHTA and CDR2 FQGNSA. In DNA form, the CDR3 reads TGTGCCAGCAGCCCCCCGGACAGAAACATTCAGTACTTC. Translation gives CASSPPDRNIQYF.